This entry lists 8 T cell receptor beta chains sequenced from one sample in a study of beta chain features in type 1 diabetes. Isolated RNA was reverse transcribed in full, so expressed TCRB transcripts were sequenced. Sequencing was performed with immunoSEQ multiplex PCR; in TCRdb, only in-frame clones are kept and a portion is missing. The repertoire has around 340,000 clones, about 20% of them found once; the top ten carry around 0.045%. Material for sequencing was naive CD4+ T cells from blood. The receptors originated from a woman between 18 and 29 years old in good health.

This chain links TRBV5-1 with TRBJ2-3; tentatively, D is TRBD2 (7 bases). The CDR3 has 14 amino acids. V dropped 7 bases and J dropped 7 bases, with 19 bases sitting between them. CDR1 SGHRS and CDR2 YFSETQ come from the germline V gene. The CDR3 reads CASGAGALGNTQYF. CDR3 nucleotides: TGCGCCAGCGGTGCGGGGGCCCTCGGGAATACGCAGTATTTT.

The chain links TRBV9 to TRBJ2-1; 7 nucleotides line up with TRBD2. Germline CDR1 reads SGDLS; CDR2 reads YYNGEE. The CDR3 runs to 14 residues. V shed 2 bases, J shed 12 bases, and the junction held 11 bases outside the gene matches. CDR3 in amino acids: CASSVTPREVGQFF. Here the CDR3 DNA reads TGTGCCAGCAGCGTCACTCCCCGGGAGGTAGGGCAGTTCTTC.

This clone appeared a few times. The J gene is TRBJ2-1, the V gene TRBV9; TRBD2 aligns across 9 bases. This CDR3 contains 17 residues. Germline assignment: CDR1 SGDLS and CDR2 YYNGEE. Trimming removed 1 base from V and 0 bases from J; junction bases left unmatched: 5. This CDR3 reads CASSVSAGGTSYNEQFF. CDR3 DNA: TGTGCCAGCAGCGTATCAGCGGGAGGCACCTCCTACAATGAGCAGTTCTTC.

The chain uses TRBV6-6 and TRBJ2-5, with a possible D match to TRBD2 (6 bases). The CDR3 runs 14 residues. V lost 1 base and J lost 2, with 8 bases in between. CDR1 is MNHNY, CDR2 SVGAGI, per germline (reference sequence). CDR3 nucleotides: TGTGCCAGCAGTTACTATGGAGGGCAAGAGACCCAGTACTTC. It specifies CASSYYGGQETQYF.

This clone was seen only a few times. V usage is TRBV28 and J usage is TRBJ2-7, with 9 bases aligning to TRBD1. The CDR3 has 15 amino acids. The germline gives CDR1 MDHEN, CDR2 SYDVKM. V was clipped by 6 bases and J by 3 bases; unmatched bases: 9. The CDR3 nucleotides are TGTGCCAGCAGACCCATGGGACAGGGCAGCTACGAGCAGTACTTC. The encoded protein is CASRPMGQGSYEQYF.

The V and J genes are TRBV4-1 and TRBJ1-1; 8 nucleotides line up with TRBD1. The V gene end was trimmed by 2 bases and the J gene end by 3 bases; junction bases not matched to a gene: 5. Looked up from germline, CDR1 is MGHRA and CDR2 is YSYEKL. The CDR3 extends over 15 amino acids. As DNA, the CDR3 is TGCGCCAGCAGCCAATCAGGGGGCGCGTACACTGAAGCTTTCTTT. This gives the protein CASSQSGGAYTEAFF.

This clone was observed a handful of times. V usage is TRBV9 and J usage is TRBJ1-3; 7 nucleotides align to TRBD1. Germline V gene lookup returns CDR1 SGDLS and CDR2 YYNGEE. There are 17 residues in the CDR3. V lost 1 base, J lost 1 base, and 8 bases stayed unmatched. The CDR3 DNA reads as TGTGCCAGCAGCGTATTTGACAGGGAAGTATCTGGAAACACCATATATTTT. It encodes CASSVFDREVSGNTIYF.

The chain combines TRBV5-1 with TRBJ1-1; D possibly corresponds to TRBD1 (6 bases). CDR1 and CDR2 from the germline V gene are SGHRS and YFSETQ. There are 13 residues in the CDR3. Trimming removed 2 bases at V and 5 bases at J, with 10 bases between. As DNA, the CDR3 is TGCGCCAGCAGCTTAAGGGGGTATACTGAAGCTTTCTTT. Protein sequence: CASSLRGYTEAFF.